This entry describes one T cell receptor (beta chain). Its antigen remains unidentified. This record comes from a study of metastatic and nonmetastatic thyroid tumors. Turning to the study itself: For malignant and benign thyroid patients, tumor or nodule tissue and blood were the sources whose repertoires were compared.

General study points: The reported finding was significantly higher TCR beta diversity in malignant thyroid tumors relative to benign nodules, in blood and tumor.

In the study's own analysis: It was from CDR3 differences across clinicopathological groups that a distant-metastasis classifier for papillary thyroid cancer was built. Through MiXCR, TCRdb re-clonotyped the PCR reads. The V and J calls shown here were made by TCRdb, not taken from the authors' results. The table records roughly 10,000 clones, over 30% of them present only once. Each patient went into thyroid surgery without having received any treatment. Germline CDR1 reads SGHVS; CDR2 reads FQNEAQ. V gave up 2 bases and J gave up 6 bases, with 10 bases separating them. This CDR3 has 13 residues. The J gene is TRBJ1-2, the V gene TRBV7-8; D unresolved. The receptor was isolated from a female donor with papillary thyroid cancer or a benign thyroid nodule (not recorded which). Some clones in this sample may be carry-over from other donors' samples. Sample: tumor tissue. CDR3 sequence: CASSLQRKDGYTF. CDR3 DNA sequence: TGTGCCAGCAGCTTACAGCGCAAGGATGGCTACACCTTC.